This TCR beta chain was sequenced in a study of beta chain features in type 1 diabetes. Study details: Across all samples, roughly 100,000,000 sorted cells were examined. Study-wide results and caveats: The question left open here concerned HLA type influencing TCRB rearrangement. The study found moderately but significantly shorter TCRB CDR3s in all four CD4+ subsets of Type 1 diabetes patients.

CD4+ naive, central memory, regulatory and stem cell-like memory subsets were isolated by sorting on CD45RO/CCR7/CD25/CD127/CD95/CD27. The germline CDR1 and CDR2 sequences are LGHNA and YSLEER. Losses at the gene ends were 2 bases for V and 2 bases for J; bases not matched to a gene: 5. The CDR3 has 16 residues. Turning to this clone: Its antigen is not known.

TCRB transcripts that were expressed got sequenced, as all of the isolated RNA had been reverse transcribed. Profiling relied on immunoSEQ multiplex PCR, and the TCRdb table lists in-frame clones only, not all of them. This table holds 300,000 or so clones, roughly 14% found once. Sample: naive CD4+ T cells from blood. The clonotype comes from a woman under 30 with type 1 diabetes. The V call is TRBV4-3, the J call TRBJ2-2; 7 nucleotides agree with TRBD2. The CDR3 sequence is CASSQSSGANTGELFF. As DNA, the CDR3 is TGCGCCAGCAGCCAATCTAGCGGAGCTAACACCGGGGAGCTGTTTTTT.